This T cell receptor beta chain was recovered during a study of CXCR3-negative and CXCR3-positive naive CD8 T cells. General study results and limits: Memory CD8+ cells showed much lower diversity, while both naive subsets were comparably high. Comparison of naive cells showed more hydrophobic TRB CDR3s in CXCR3-positive than in CXCR3-negative naive cells.

Via 5' RACE with UMI labels, TRB cDNA libraries were prepared. TCRdb re-called the 5' RACE reads; one entry per CDR3 protein, DNA not given. The sample data list tens of thousands of distinct CDR3 sequences. Details on this clonotype: The antigen is not known.

Specimen: naive CXCR3- CD8+ T cells from blood. Sample subset: CD45RO-CCR7+CD27+CD95- naive CD8+ T cells lacking CXCR3 (TNR3-). The receptor's source is a human donor in good health. Some clones in this sample may be carry-over from other donors' samples.

This CDR3 reads CSVVGLGYAEKTQYF. The V gene is TRBV29-1, the J gene TRBJ2-5; TCRdb calls TRBD2, which cannot be checked without DNA. The length of the CDR3 is 15 residues. The germline V gene encodes CDR1 SQVTM and CDR2 ANQGSEA.